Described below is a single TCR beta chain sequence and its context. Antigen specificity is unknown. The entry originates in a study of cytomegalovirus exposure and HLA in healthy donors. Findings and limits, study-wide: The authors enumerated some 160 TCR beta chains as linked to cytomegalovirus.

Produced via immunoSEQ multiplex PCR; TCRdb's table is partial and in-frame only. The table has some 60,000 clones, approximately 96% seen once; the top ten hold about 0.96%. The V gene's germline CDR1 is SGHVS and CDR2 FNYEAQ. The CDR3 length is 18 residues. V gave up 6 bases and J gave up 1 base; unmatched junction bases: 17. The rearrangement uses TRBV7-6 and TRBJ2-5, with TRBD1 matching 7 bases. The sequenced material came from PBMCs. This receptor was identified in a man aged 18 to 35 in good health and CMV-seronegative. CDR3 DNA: TGTGCCAGCAGTTCAATAGACAGGGAAGGTGTCCTCCAAGAGACCCAGTACTTC. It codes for CASSSIDREGVLQETQYF.